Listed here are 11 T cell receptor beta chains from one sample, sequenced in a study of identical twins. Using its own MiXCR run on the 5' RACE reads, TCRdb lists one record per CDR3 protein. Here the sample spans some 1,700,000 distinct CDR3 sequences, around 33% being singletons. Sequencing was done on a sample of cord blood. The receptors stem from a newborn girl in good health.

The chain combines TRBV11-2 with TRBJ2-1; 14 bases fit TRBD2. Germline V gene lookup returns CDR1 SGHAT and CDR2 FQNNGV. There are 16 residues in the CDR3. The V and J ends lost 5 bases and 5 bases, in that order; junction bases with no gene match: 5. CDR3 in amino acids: CASSPRLAGGNNEQFF. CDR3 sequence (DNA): TGTGCCAGCAGCCCCAGACTAGCGGGAGGGAACAATGAGCAGTTCTTC.

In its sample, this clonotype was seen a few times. CDR3 coding DNA: TGTGCCAGCAGTTTTCACAGAGGAGAGACCCAGTACTTC. Amino acids: CASSFHRGETQYF. The chain carries TRBV28 and TRBJ2-5, with unresolved D. This CDR3 has 13 residues. With 3 bases removed from V and 4 bases from J, the gap between germline ends came to 9 bases. CDR1 and CDR2 (germline): MDHEN, SYDVKM.

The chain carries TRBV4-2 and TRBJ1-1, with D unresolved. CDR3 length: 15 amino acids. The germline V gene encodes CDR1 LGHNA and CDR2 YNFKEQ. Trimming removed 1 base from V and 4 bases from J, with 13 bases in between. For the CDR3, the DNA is TGTGCCAGCAGCCAAGCTGCGCCGGAGGTCACTGAAGCTTTCTTT. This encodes CASSQAAPEVTEAFF.

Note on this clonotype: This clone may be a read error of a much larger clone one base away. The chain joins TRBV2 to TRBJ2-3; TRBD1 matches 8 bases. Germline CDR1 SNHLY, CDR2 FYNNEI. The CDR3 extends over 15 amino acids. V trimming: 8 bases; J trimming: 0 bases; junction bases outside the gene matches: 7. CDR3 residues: CASGPGTGSTDTQYF. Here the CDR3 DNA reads TGTGCCAGCGGTCCAGGGACAGGAAGCACAGATACGCAGTATTTT.

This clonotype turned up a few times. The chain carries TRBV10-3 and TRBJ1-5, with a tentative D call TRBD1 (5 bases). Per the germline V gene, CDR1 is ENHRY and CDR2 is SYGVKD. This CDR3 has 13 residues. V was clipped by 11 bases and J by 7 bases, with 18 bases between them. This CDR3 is CAASRDGLQPQHF. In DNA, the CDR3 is TGTGCCGCTAGCAGGGACGGGTTGCAGCCCCAGCATTTT.

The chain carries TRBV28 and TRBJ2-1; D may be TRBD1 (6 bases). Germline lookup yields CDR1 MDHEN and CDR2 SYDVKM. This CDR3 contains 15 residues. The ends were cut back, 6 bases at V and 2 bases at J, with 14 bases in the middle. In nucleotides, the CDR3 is TGTGCCAGCAGGATACAGGGAATCGCCTACAATGAGCAGTTCTTC. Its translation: CASRIQGIAYNEQFF.

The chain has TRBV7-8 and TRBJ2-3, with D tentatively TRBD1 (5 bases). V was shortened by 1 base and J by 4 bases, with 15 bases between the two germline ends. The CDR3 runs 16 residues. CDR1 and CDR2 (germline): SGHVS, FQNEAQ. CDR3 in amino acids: CASSLGVGLVADTQYF. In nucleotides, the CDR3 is TGTGCCAGCAGCTTAGGGGTGGGGCTAGTCGCAGATACGCAGTATTTT.

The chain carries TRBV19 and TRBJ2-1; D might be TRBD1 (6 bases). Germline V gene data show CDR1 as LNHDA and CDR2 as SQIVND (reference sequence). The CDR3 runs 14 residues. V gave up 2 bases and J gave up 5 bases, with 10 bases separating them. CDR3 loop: CASSIYGTNNEQFF. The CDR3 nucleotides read TGTGCCAGTAGTATATACGGGACAAACAATGAGCAGTTCTTC.

CDR3 sequence: CASSYGSGPTDEQYF. The CDR3 coding sequence is TGTGCCAGCAGTTACGGGTCGGGCCCTACCGACGAGCAGTACTTC. This chain connects TRBV6-5 to TRBJ2-7; D is uncertain. Germline V gene sequence: CDR1 MNHEY, CDR2 SVGAGI. Deletions cut 2 bases from V and 5 bases from J, with 16 bases between. The length of the CDR3 is 15 residues.

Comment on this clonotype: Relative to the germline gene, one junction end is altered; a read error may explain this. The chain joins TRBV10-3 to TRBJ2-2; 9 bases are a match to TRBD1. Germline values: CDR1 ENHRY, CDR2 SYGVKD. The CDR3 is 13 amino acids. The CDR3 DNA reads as TGTACCATCAGTGGGACAGGGCCCGGGGAGCTGTTTTTT. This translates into CTISGTGPGELFF.

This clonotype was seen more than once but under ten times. Written as DNA, the CDR3 is TGCAGTGCTAGTGACGTCGAAAGCGGGAGGTTCTACGAGCAGTACTTC. Its translation: CSASDVESGRFYEQYF. The chain carries TRBV20-1 and TRBJ2-7, with 9 bases fitting TRBD2. The germline V gene encodes CDR1 DFQATT and CDR2 SNEGSKA (reference sequence). There are 16 residues in the CDR3. V was clipped by 3 bases and J by 3 bases; unmatched bases: 12.